A single sample gave rise to the 27 T cell receptor beta chains below, sequenced in a study of blood T cell repertoires in COVID-19. Assay: immunoSEQ multiplex PCR; the TCRdb copy retains only in-frame clones and omits some. The table lists hundreds of thousands of clones, 83% of them singletons. Sequencing was performed on peripheral blood. The receptors were sampled from a woman between 40 and 55 years old with active or convalescent COVID-19.

The rearrangement uses TRBV5-1 and TRBJ1-4, with D tentatively TRBD1 (5 bases). Germline V gene data show CDR1 as SGHRS and CDR2 as YFSETQ. This CDR3 spans 14 amino acids. V was pared by 6 bases and J by 7 bases, with 16 bases between. The CDR3 nucleotides read TGCGCCAGCAAGCTAGGAGGGGACGTTGAAAAACTGTTTTTT. Its protein is CASKLGGDVEKLFF.

The J gene is TRBJ2-2, the V gene TRBV5-4; D is uncertain. The CDR3 consists of 13 residues. V was clipped by 7 bases and J by 5 bases, with 12 bases between them. Germline V lookup: CDR1 SGHNT, CDR2 YYREEE (reference sequence). The CDR3 here is CASGQAMTGELFF. The DNA for the CDR3 is TGTGCCAGCGGCCAAGCGATGACCGGGGAGCTGTTTTTT.

V and J are TRBV11-3 and TRBJ2-5; TRBD1 is a possible D gene (6 bases). Germline CDR1 SGHNT, CDR2 YENEEA. This CDR3 region has 15 residues. Trimming cost V 1 base and J 2 bases, with 11 bases left between them. As DNA, the CDR3 is TGTGCCAGCAGCTTAGGGGGACAAGTACAAGAGACCCAGTACTTC. Amino acids: CASSLGGQVQETQYF.

A few counts support this clone. The rearrangement joins TRBV10-3 to TRBJ1-2, with TRBD1 matching over 7 bases. Trimming took 4 bases from V and 0 from J; bases not matched to a gene: 2. There are 14 residues in the CDR3. CDR1 and CDR2 from the germline V gene are ENHRY and SYGVKD. The CDR3 protein is CAISGTGANYGYTF. The DNA of the CDR3 is TGTGCCATCAGTGGGACAGGAGCTAACTATGGCTACACCTTC.

This clone was detected once. The rearrangement links TRBV18 to TRBJ2-5, with D hard to call. This CDR3 is 11 amino acids long. CDR1 and CDR2 from the germline V gene are KGHSH and LQKENI. Trimming took 2 bases from V and 7 from J, leaving 5 bases between them. This CDR3 reads CASSPGPTQYF. In DNA form, the CDR3 reads TGTGCCAGCTCACCAGGGCCGACCCAGTACTTC. Together with reference TRBV18 and TRBJ2-5, the CDR3 gives the full variable domain: NAGVMQNPRHLVRRRGQEARLRCSPMKGHSHVYWYRQLPEEGLKFMVYLQKENIIDESGMPKERFSAEFPKEGPSILRIQQVVRGDSAAYFCASSPGPTQYFGPGTRLLVL.

The gene calls are TRBV29-1 and TRBJ1-4; D unresolved. CDR1 and CDR2 from the germline V gene are SQVTM and ANQGSEA. There are 11 residues in the CDR3. Trimming took off 5 bases at V and 8 bases at J, with 9 bases between the two ends. The CDR3 nucleotides are TGCAGCGTTCGGGTCCCAGAAAAACTGTTTTTT. This translates into CSVRVPEKLFF. The full variable domain, completed using reference TRBV29-1 and TRBJ1-4, is SAVISQKPSRDICQRGTSLTIQCQVDSQVTMMFWYRQQPGQSLTLIATANQGSEATYESGFVIDKFPISRPNLTFSTLTVSNMSPEDSSIYLCSVRVPEKLFFGSGTQLSVL.

A single count supports this clone. The genes are TRBV29-1 and TRBJ1-2; possibly TRBD1 for D (5 bases). The germline CDR1 and CDR2 sequences are SQVTM and ANQGSEA. Trimming stripped 8 bases from V and 8 bases from J, with 15 bases between. The CDR3 extends over 11 amino acids. CDR3 DNA: TGCAGCCTCGACAGTCTGGGGGGCTACACCTTC. This translates into CSLDSLGGYTF.

The chain employs TRBV15 and TRBJ1-2, with TRBD1 matching over 7 bases. CDR3 length: 17 residues. From germline, CDR1 is LNHNV and CDR2 YYDKDF (reference sequence). The J segment lost 7 bases and the V segment lost 1 base, leaving 15 bases of the junction unmatched. The CDR3 coding sequence is TGTGCCACCAGCAGAGTCAGGGGGAAGGGCCTATGGGGTGGCTACACCTTC. It specifies CATSRVRGKGLWGGYTF.

The CDR3 region is CASSPGQGIPDGYTF. The CDR3 DNA reads TGCGCCAGCAGCCCCGGACAGGGAATCCCCGATGGCTACACCTTC. V and J are TRBV5-1 and TRBJ1-2, with 8 bases identical to TRBD1. The CDR3 has 15 residues. V was clipped by 4 bases and J by 6 bases; unmatched bases: 11. Germline V gene data show CDR1 as SGHRS and CDR2 as YFSETQ. Combining the CDR3 with reference TRBV5-1 and TRBJ1-2 gives the whole variable domain KAGVTQTPRYLIKTRGQQVTLSCSPISGHRSVSWYQQTPGQGLQFLFEYFSETQRNKGNFPGRFSGRQFSNSRSEMNVSTLELGDSALYLCASSPGQGIPDGYTFGSGTRLTVV.

This chain uses TRBV11-3 with TRBJ2-7; D may be TRBD1 (6 bases). Germline assignment: CDR1 SGHNT and CDR2 YENEEA. The ends were cut back, 4 bases at V and 3 bases at J, with 13 bases in the middle. The CDR3 runs to 14 residues. The CDR3 loop reads CASSSPGTLYEQYF. The DNA of the CDR3 is TGTGCCAGCAGCTCCCCCGGGACACTCTACGAGCAGTACTTC.

As regards this clone: Additional DNA sequences in this sample encode the identical CDR3. The J gene is TRBJ2-1, the V gene TRBV29-1; 8 bases agree with TRBD1. This CDR3 is 16 amino acids long. CDR1 SQVTM and CDR2 ANQGSEA come from the germline V gene. Trimming took 1 base from V and 4 from J; bases not matched to a gene: 9. Here the CDR3 DNA reads TGCAGCGTTGAAGGGCTCACACAGGGGGTTTACAATGAGCAGTTCTTC. Translation gives CSVEGLTQGVYNEQFF.

The rearrangement uses TRBV28 and TRBJ2-3, with D possibly being TRBD2 (7 bases). This CDR3 spans 15 amino acids. Germline V gene sequence: CDR1 MDHEN, CDR2 SYDVKM. Trimming removed 6 bases from V and 1 base from J, with 14 bases in between. The CDR3 DNA is TGTGCCAGCAGCGCACCGGGGGGCGGCACAGATACGCAGTATTTT. This encodes CASSAPGGGTDTQYF.

The rearrangement uses TRBV4-1 and TRBJ2-1, with D possibly being TRBD1 (6 bases). The CDR3 runs 16 residues. Germline values: CDR1 MGHRA, CDR2 YSYEKL. V was pared by 0 bases and J by 8 bases, with 17 bases between. The CDR3, as DNA: TGCGCCAGCAGCCAAGATCGATCCAGGGCAGGGGATGAGCAGTTCTTC. As protein: CASSQDRSRAGDEQFF.

This sequence joins TRBV7-2 and TRBJ1-2; perhaps TRBD1 as D (5 bases). Trimming pared 3 bases from V and 7 bases from J, leaving 12 bases between. The CDR3 extends over 13 amino acids. Germline V gene sequence: CDR1 SGHTA, CDR2 FQGNSA. CDR3 nucleotides: TGTGCCAGCAGCTTTCGGGGGGAAGGTGGCTACACCTTC. Translation: CASSFRGEGGYTF.

This clone came up once. This rearrangement joins TRBV19 to TRBJ1-1; tentatively, D is TRBD1 (6 bases). Germline V lookup: CDR1 LNHDA, CDR2 SQIVND (reference sequence). This CDR3 comprises 15 residues. Trimming left V 5 bases short and J 4 bases short, with 17 bases between. The CDR3 here is CASSPQGQAPTEAFF. The DNA for the CDR3 is TGTGCCAGTAGTCCTCAGGGGCAGGCCCCCACTGAAGCTTTCTTT.

The chain combines TRBV6-5 with TRBJ2-7; 8 positions match TRBD1. The CDR3 contains 14 residues. CDR1 and CDR2 (germline): MNHEY, SVGAGI. Trimming took 7 bases from V and 3 from J; bases not matched to a gene: 8. CDR3 nucleotide sequence: TGTGCCAGCACCGACCGGGACAGGAACTACGAGCAGTACTTC. This sequence encodes CASTDRDRNYEQYF.

The J gene is TRBJ1-2, the V gene TRBV10-3; 7 bases map to TRBD1. There are 15 residues in the CDR3. J gave up 2 bases and V 4 bases, and 7 bases lay outside the gene matches. CDR1 is ENHRY and CDR2 is SYGVKD in the germline V gene. CDR3 sequence (DNA): TGTGCCATCAGTGTAGAGCCGGGACAGAACTATGGCTACACCTTC. Amino acids: CAISVEPGQNYGYTF.

This clone was seen a handful of times. The chain has TRBV7-8 and TRBJ2-5; 7 positions agree with TRBD1. Germline CDR1 SGHVS, CDR2 FQNEAQ. After removal of 4 bases from V and 7 bases from J, the junction contained 6 bases not matched to a gene. The CDR3 totals 13 residues. The CDR3: CASSSRTGGTQYF. Here the CDR3 DNA reads TGTGCCAGCAGCTCTCGGACAGGTGGGACCCAGTACTTC.

The genes are TRBV7-6 and TRBJ2-1; 11 bases match TRBD2. Per the germline V gene, CDR1 is SGHVS and CDR2 is FNYEAQ. The CDR3 has 16 residues. The trim removed 5 bases at V and 8 bases at J, leaving 11 bases unmatched. The CDR3 nucleotides read TGTGCCAGCAGCCATACTAGCGGGAGTATGGGAGATGAGCAGTTCTTC. Translation gives CASSHTSGSMGDEQFF.

The chain joins TRBV20-1 to TRBJ1-1; 7 nucleotides match TRBD1. The germline V gene has CDR1 DFQATT and CDR2 SNEGSKA (reference sequence). This CDR3 is 13 amino acids long. The trim removed 3 bases at V and 4 bases at J, leaving 5 bases unmatched. The CDR3 protein is CSASDRGPTEAFF. Written as DNA, the CDR3 is TGCAGTGCTAGTGATAGGGGGCCCACTGAAGCTTTCTTT.

CDR3 DNA sequence: TGTGCCAGCAGTGGGGCAGGCAACTATGGCTACACCTTC. This sequence encodes CASSGAGNYGYTF. This sequence joins TRBV2 and TRBJ1-2; D is undetermined. V lost 4 bases, J lost 2 bases, and 8 bases lay in between. The germline gives CDR1 SNHLY, CDR2 FYNNEI. This CDR3 has 13 residues.

The chain uses TRBV7-9 and TRBJ1-5; 8 bases line up with TRBD1. CDR3 length: 15 residues. The trim removed 1 base at V and 6 bases at J, leaving 5 bases unmatched. The V gene's germline CDR1 is SEHNR and CDR2 FQNEAQ (reference sequence). As DNA, the CDR3 is TGTGCCAGCAGCTTAGAGTCAGGGGGCATTCAGCCCCAGCATTTT. This gives the protein CASSLESGGIQPQHF.

This chain uses TRBV27 with TRBJ2-1, with D maybe TRBD2 (6 bases). The CDR3 sequence is 14 residues long. The germline CDR1 and CDR2 sequences are MNHEY and SMNVEV (reference sequence). Trimming stripped 5 bases from V and 0 bases from J, with 8 bases between. The CDR3 protein is CASSTGSSYNEQFF. The CDR3 DNA follows: TGTGCCAGCAGTACCGGGAGCTCCTACAATGAGCAGTTCTTC.

The V call is TRBV2, the J call TRBJ2-6; TRBD1 agrees at 8 bases. In germline, CDR1 is SNHLY, CDR2 FYNNEI. V lost 6 bases and J lost 0; bases outside the gene matches: 16. The CDR3 covers 20 residues. The CDR3 reads CASRLSGPGQAFSGANVLTF. The DNA for the CDR3 is TGTGCCAGCAGGCTTAGCGGTCCGGGACAGGCATTCTCTGGGGCCAACGTCCTGACTTTC.

V and J are TRBV5-4 and TRBJ2-7; tentative D call: TRBD1 (6 bases). V lost 7 bases to trimming and J lost 4 bases, with 15 bases between them. There are 13 residues in the CDR3. Germline CDR1 reads SGHNT; CDR2 reads YYREEE (reference sequence). The CDR3 reads CASHLQGSYEQYF. CDR3 in DNA: TGTGCCAGCCACCTACAGGGTTCATACGAGCAGTACTTC.

This clone was recorded once. The rearrangement links TRBV11-2 to TRBJ2-7; a possible D gene is TRBD2 (5 bases). CDR3 length equals 13 residues. V lost 6 bases and J 5 bases, leaving 14 bases between the germline ends. Germline CDR1 SGHAT, CDR2 FQNNGV. The CDR3 sequence is CASSPMVAHEQYF. The CDR3 nucleotides read TGTGCCAGCAGTCCCATGGTAGCGCACGAGCAGTACTTC. Filled out from reference TRBV11-2 and TRBJ2-7, the complete variable domain reads EAGVAQSPRYKIIEKRQSVAFWCNPISGHATLYWYQQILGQGPKLLIQFQNNGVVDDSQLPKDRFSAERLKGVDSTLKIQPAKLEDSAVYLCASSPMVAHEQYFGPGTRLTVT.

Concerning this clone: A read error is possible here, since a much larger clone lies one base away. The chain recombines TRBV19 with TRBJ1-5, with a possible D match to TRBD1 (6 bases). There are 15 residues in the CDR3. The germline gives CDR1 LNHDA, CDR2 SQIVND (reference sequence). The CDR3 sequence is CASMTGHYSNQSQHF. CDR3 DNA sequence: TGTGCCAGTATGACAGGACACTATAGCAATCAGTCCCAGCATTTT.